The rows below give T cell receptor beta chains drawn from one sample of a study of Graves' ophthalmopathy and Graves' hyperthyroidism. TCRdb used MiXCR to reprocess the multiplex PCR reads, holding one entry per CDR3 protein. Here the sample spans about 590,000 distinct CDR3 sequences, 35% to 40% being singletons. Material for sequencing was peripheral blood or thyroid tissue (not recorded which). These receptors all come from an adult man with Graves' hyperthyroidism. Each CDR3 is given with its conserved first and last residue. A clone size is listed for some rows: how often the clone was seen (once, few, many), or a class if it is expanded.

cdr3_length: 13
j_call: TRBJ1-2
clone_size: -
v_call: TRBV18
cdr3_aa: CASSPDKNYGYTF

cdr3_length: 12
j_call: TRBJ2-7
clone_size: -
v_call: TRBV7-9
cdr3_aa: CAWTGGPYEQYF

cdr3_length: 14
j_call: TRBJ1-1
clone_size: many
v_call: TRBV7-9
cdr3_aa: CASSLLDLNTEAFF

cdr3_length: 13
j_call: TRBJ1-1
clone_size: -
v_call: TRBV7-9
cdr3_aa: CASRIRGPTEAFF

cdr3_length: 14
j_call: TRBJ2-3
clone_size: -
v_call: TRBV20-1
cdr3_aa: CSAIGEASTDTQYF

cdr3_length: 13
j_call: TRBJ1-2
clone_size: -
v_call: TRBV5-1
cdr3_aa: CVSSPDRTYGYTF

cdr3_length: 15
j_call: TRBJ1-4
clone_size: -
v_call: TRBV6-5
cdr3_aa: CASSYSTGLNEKLFF

cdr3_length: 17
j_call: TRBJ2-2
clone_size: many
v_call: TRBV10-1
cdr3_aa: CASSESQGAGGTGELFF

cdr3_length: 16
j_call: TRBJ2-5
clone_size: many
v_call: TRBV20-1
cdr3_aa: CSASPLAGGREETQYF

cdr3_length: 15
j_call: TRBJ2-7
clone_size: many
v_call: TRBV5-1
cdr3_aa: CASSLDRVSSYEQYF

cdr3_length: 15
j_call: TRBJ1-5
clone_size: -
v_call: TRBV15
cdr3_aa: CATSSYEGVNQPQHF

cdr3_length: 15
j_call: TRBJ2-7
clone_size: -
v_call: TRBV7-2
cdr3_aa: CASSQDAGQGYVLYF

cdr3_length: 16
j_call: TRBJ2-7
clone_size: many
v_call: TRBV7-9
cdr3_aa: CASSLARVGSSYEQYF

cdr3_length: 14
j_call: TRBJ2-5
clone_size: -
v_call: TRBV12-3/TRBV12-4
cdr3_aa: CASSGGQAKETQYF

cdr3_length: 17
j_call: TRBJ1-5
clone_size: many
v_call: TRBV20-1
cdr3_aa: CSARDPSLGTGSQPQHF

cdr3_length: 16
j_call: TRBJ1-1
clone_size: many
v_call: TRBV20-1
cdr3_aa: CSAREVRGTSNTEAFF

cdr3_length: 14
j_call: TRBJ1-1
clone_size: -
v_call: TRBV20-1
cdr3_aa: CSARTGVMNTEAFF

cdr3_length: 13
j_call: TRBJ2-7
clone_size: -
v_call: TRBV20-1
cdr3_aa: CSARDRRGGEQYF

cdr3_length: 16
j_call: TRBJ1-4
clone_size: -
v_call: TRBV24-1
cdr3_aa: CAISDSTGRTSEKLFF

cdr3_length: 14
j_call: TRBJ2-7
clone_size: -
v_call: TRBV14
cdr3_aa: CASSQRQRRYEQYF

cdr3_length: 14
j_call: TRBJ1-1
clone_size: once
v_call: TRBV20-1
cdr3_aa: CSARGRGANTEAFF

cdr3_length: 13
j_call: TRBJ2-5
clone_size: few
v_call: TRBV3-1
cdr3_aa: CASSQGIQETQYF

cdr3_length: 13
j_call: TRBJ1-4
clone_size: many
v_call: TRBV20-1
cdr3_aa: CSVEGRSNEKLFF

cdr3_length: 15
j_call: TRBJ1-6
clone_size: few
v_call: TRBV18
cdr3_aa: CASSQLAAMDSPLHF

cdr3_length: 13
j_call: -
clone_size: -
v_call: TRBV5-6
cdr3_aa: CASSPTGGYEQFF

cdr3_length: 14
j_call: TRBJ2-7
clone_size: many
v_call: TRBV20-1
cdr3_aa: CSARGGGGAGEQYF

cdr3_length: 14
j_call: TRBJ1-4
clone_size: -
v_call: TRBV10-3
cdr3_aa: CAIGGGSSNEKLFF

cdr3_length: 14
j_call: TRBJ1-6
clone_size: many
v_call: TRBV5-8
cdr3_aa: CASSLGGPTSPLHF

cdr3_length: 17
j_call: TRBJ2-2
clone_size: -
v_call: TRBV12-3/TRBV12-4
cdr3_aa: CASRIRTGGGYTGELFF

cdr3_length: 16
j_call: -
clone_size: -
v_call: TRBV11-1
cdr3_aa: CASSHQGPSGSSEQFF

cdr3_length: 11
j_call: TRBJ1-4
clone_size: many
v_call: TRBV15
cdr3_aa: CATRNNEKLFF

cdr3_length: 17
j_call: -
clone_size: -
v_call: TRBV9
cdr3_aa: CASSVGVSGGRTDTQYF

cdr3_length: 15
j_call: TRBJ2-3
clone_size: few
v_call: TRBV20-1
cdr3_aa: CSARSAPPSTDTQYF

cdr3_length: 17
j_call: TRBJ2-5
clone_size: -
v_call: TRBV2
cdr3_aa: CASSDSPDRGRGETQYF

cdr3_length: 14
j_call: TRBJ2-7
clone_size: few
v_call: TRBV7-2
cdr3_aa: CASRTPGQDYEQYF

cdr3_length: 18
j_call: TRBJ2-2
clone_size: many
v_call: TRBV29-1
cdr3_aa: CSVTNEGLAGVHTGELFF

cdr3_length: 16
j_call: TRBJ1-4
clone_size: many
v_call: TRBV19
cdr3_aa: CASSMPHGATNEKLFF

cdr3_length: 18
j_call: TRBJ1-5
clone_size: -
v_call: TRBV5-1
cdr3_aa: CASSLPTSGRARQETQHF

cdr3_length: 15
j_call: TRBJ1-1
clone_size: many
v_call: TRBV10-3
cdr3_aa: CAISVGQGMNTEAFF

cdr3_length: 12
j_call: TRBJ1-2
clone_size: many
v_call: TRBV6-6
cdr3_aa: CASSSPVYGYTF